The rows below give T cell receptor beta chains drawn from one sample of a study of neurological immune-mediated disorders. TCRdb reanalysed the 5' RACE reads using MiXCR and keeps one entry per CDR3 protein. Seen here are about 120,000 distinct CDR3 sequences, roughly 3.2% observed once, and the top ten hold 1.3%. Sequencing used PBMCs. The receptors originated from a woman in her twenties or thirties with multiple sclerosis. Each CDR3 is given with its conserved first and last residue. The size entry is marked missing in some rows and otherwise reads once, few, many or a size class.

15 few TRBV20-1 CSASVGQWRNEKLFF
12 many TRBV9 CASSVRGNTIYF
12 - TRBV20-1 CSATGTYNEQFF
15 - TRBV12-3/TRBV12-4 CASSLEGANTGKLFF
13 many TRBV7-2 CASSLWENTEAFF
13 few TRBV7-2 CASSLGGGNLKYF
15 many TRBV5-1 CASSLAGQGGDGYTF
15 many TRBV20-1 CSAPGESSYNSPLHF
16 many TRBV6-2/TRBV6-3 CASSLGYGLDTDTQYF
14 many TRBV3-1 CASSQAGFTDTQYF
14 many TRBV20-1 CSASASGREDEQFF